These T cell receptor beta chains were read from a single sample in a study of blood T cell repertoires in COVID-19. TCRdb keeps only in-frame clones here, not all; method: immunoSEQ multiplex PCR. The repertoire holds about 110,000 clones, with roughly 88% as singletons. Sequenced: peripheral blood. The receptors were gathered from a woman aged 80 or older with active or convalescent COVID-19. Each CDR3 is given with its conserved first and last residue. Each record gives: J gene, V gene, D gene, clone size, CDR3 DNA, CDR3 protein. D genes are given only for firm matches. Only part of the rows carry a size: once, few, many, or a class if the clone is expanded.

TRBJ2-2 | TRBV7-9 | - | many | TGTGCCAGCAGCTTAGATCAGGCGATCAAGGCGACCGGGGAGCTGTTTTTT | CASSLDQAIKATGELFF
TRBJ1-1 | TRBV7-8 | - | - | TGTGCCAGCAGCTTAGCGCTTCTAGGGGGGGTAACTTTCTTT | CASSLALLGGVTFF
TRBJ1-1 | TRBV2 | TRBD1 | few | TGTGCCAGCAGTGAAGCCCTACAGGGGACCACTGAAGCTTTCTTT | CASSEALQGTTEAFF
TRBJ2-7 | TRBV4-2 | TRBD2 | - | TGTGCCAGCAGCCAAGGGCTAGCGGGATCCTACGAGCAGTACTTC | CASSQGLAGSYEQYF
TRBJ2-1 | TRBV5-1 | - | - | TGCGCCAGCAGCTCAACGGGGTTCAATGAGCAGTTCTTC | CASSSTGFNEQFF
TRBJ1-2 | TRBV19 | - | - | TGTGCCAGTACCGTCGGGACTCACTATGGCTACACCTTC | CASTVGTHYGYTF
TRBJ2-1 | TRBV19 | TRBD2 | - | TGTGCCAGTAGTATTGGACTAGCGGGAGTAGCGAATGAGCAGTTCTTC | CASSIGLAGVANEQFF
TRBJ1-1 | TRBV5-1 | TRBD1 | - | TGCGCCAGCAGCTTGAACACAGGGGGCAAAGATGGAGCTTTCTTT | CASSLNTGGKDGAFF
TRBJ2-2 | TRBV5-5 | TRBD2 | - | TGTGCCAGCAGCTTTGGAATAGCGGGGGGTCGAACCGGGGAGCTGTTTTTT | CASSFGIAGGRTGELFF
TRBJ2-3 | TRBV5-1 | - | - | TGCGCCAGCAGCCTACCGACTGATTCAGATACGCAGTATTTT | CASSLPTDSDTQYF
TRBJ1-4 | TRBV5-1 | TRBD1 | - | TGCGCCAGCAGCTCGGTAGGGACAGGGGCCGCGGAACTGTTTTTT | CASSSVGTGAAELFF